This T cell receptor (beta chain) was captured by sequencing in a study of CD8 T cells in ankylosing spondylitis. General observations from the study: Matched ankylosing spondylitis synovial fluid reportedly contained a significantly enriched population of disease-linked clones. Several of the motif variants were reported before in synovial fluid and blood from reactive arthritis.

The CDR3 totals 14 residues. The germline CDR1 and CDR2 sequences are SGHRS and YFSETQ. Trimming removed 0 bases at V and 5 bases at J, with 11 bases between. TCRdb redid the calling of the 5' RACE reads with MiXCR, one entry per CDR3 protein. The data show some 220,000 distinct CDR3 sequences, about 11% seen once. This clonotype was counted ten times or more. The antigen remains undetermined. This TCR came from a male donor with ankylosing spondylitis or in good health (not recorded which). The sequencing sample was made of blood, either unsorted or a sorted T cell fraction (not recorded which). V is TRBV5-1 and J is TRBJ1-1; maybe TRBD1 (6 bases). This chain's CDR3 is CASSLEQGITEAFF. CDR3 nucleotide sequence: TGCGCCAGCAGCTTGGAGCAGGGGATAACTGAAGCTTTCTTT.